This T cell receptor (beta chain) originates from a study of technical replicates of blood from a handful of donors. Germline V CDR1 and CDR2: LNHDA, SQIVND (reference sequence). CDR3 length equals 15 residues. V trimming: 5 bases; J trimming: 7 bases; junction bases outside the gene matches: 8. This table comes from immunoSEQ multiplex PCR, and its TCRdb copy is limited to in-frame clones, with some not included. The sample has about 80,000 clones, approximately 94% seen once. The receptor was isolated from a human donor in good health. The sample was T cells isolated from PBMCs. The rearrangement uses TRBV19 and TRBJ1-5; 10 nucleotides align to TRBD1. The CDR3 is CASSGRTGGGQPQHF. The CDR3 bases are TGTGCCAGTAGTGGTAGGACAGGGGGTGGACAGCCCCAGCATTTT.